This record covers a single T cell receptor (beta chain). This sample was included in a study of blood T cell repertoires in COVID-19. About the research overall: T cells, B-cell-depleted T cells, or PBMCs provided the cDNA or gDNA that served as material.

Authors' analysis steps: How many nucleated cells were present was estimated from reference gene primer amplification. Only in-frame clones appear in the TCRdb table, and some are missing; sequencing was by immunoSEQ multiplex PCR. That table gives V, J and clone size, and the DNA gave D and trimming. The profile covers a few hundred thousand clones, with roughly nine tenths appearing a single time and 2.5% to 3.5% taken by the ten largest. Germline CDR1 MNHEY, CDR2 SMNVEV (reference sequence). V gave up 5 bases and J gave up 3 bases, with 10 bases separating them. The CDR3 length is 13 residues. The chain links TRBV27 to TRBJ2-5; TRBD1 is a possible D gene (6 bases). The TCR sequence derives from a woman aged 25-40 years who had recovered from COVID-19. The specimen sequenced was PBMCs or T cells enriched from blood (not recorded which). Here the CDR3 reads CASSMDSEETQYF. CDR3 in DNA: TGTGCCAGCAGTATGGACAGCGAAGAGACCCAGTACTTC.